The rows below give T cell receptor beta chains drawn from one sample of a study of blood T cell repertoires in COVID-19. Generated by immunoSEQ multiplex PCR, the TCRdb table keeps only in-frame clones and is missing some. In the table there are over 10,000 clones, roughly 89% of which are singletons. Sequencing was carried out using peripheral blood. All receptors come from a human donor with active COVID-19. The donor label of this sample is uncertain. The CDR3 runs from the conserved cysteine through the conserved F or W. A D gene is named only where the DNA matches it firmly. Size values are once, few and many counts, or a class for expanded clones, and some rows have none.

>.|.|TRBJ1-4|TRBV5-6
CASSLGQGLKKLFF
TGTGCCAGCAGCTTGGGGCAGGGTTTGAAAAAACTGTTTTTT
>.|.|TRBJ2-7|TRBV2
CASTTGFSYEQYF
TGTGCCAGCACCACGGGTTTCTCCTACGAGCAGTACTTC
>TRBD2|.|TRBJ2-1|TRBV4-1
CASSQDRASGHYNEQFF
TGCGCCAGCAGCCAAGACCGGGCTAGCGGGCATTACAATGAGCAGTTCTTC
>TRBD1|few|TRBJ1-6|TRBV27
CASSRDSTSYNSPLHF
TGTGCCAGCAGTAGGGACAGCACCTCCTATAATTCACCCCTCCACTTT
>.|.|TRBJ2-5|TRBV5-1
CASSLPVQETQYF
TGCGCCAGCAGCTTGCCCGTCCAAGAGACCCAGTACTTC
>TRBD2|.|TRBJ2-3|TRBV9
CASAPSGGSSITDTQYF
TGTGCCAGCGCACCTAGCGGGGGGTCCTCCATCACAGATACGCAGTATTTT
>TRBD1|.|TRBJ2-7|TRBV10-3
CAISLRDRGAEQYF
TGTGCCATCAGTCTCCGGGACAGGGGAGCCGAGCAGTACTTC
>TRBD2|.|TRBJ2-7|TRBV3-1/TRBV3-2
CASSPGGGAYEQYF
TGTGCCAGCAGCCCGGGCGGGGGGGCTTACGAGCAGTACTTC
>TRBD2|.|TRBJ2-3|TRBV5-1
CASVRLAGGDTQYF
TGCGCCAGCGTAAGACTAGCGGGGGGAGATACGCAGTATTTT
>TRBD1|.|TRBJ1-2|TRBV29-1
CSVEIGRDRGGTF
TGCAGCGTTGAGATTGGACGAGACAGGGGAGGGACCTTC
>.|.|TRBJ1-1|TRBV5-4
CASSAYGSGMNTEAFF
TGTGCCAGCAGCGCCTACGGCTCAGGCATGAACACTGAAGCTTTCTTT
>TRBD1|.|TRBJ2-7|TRBV6-1
CASSDGDRGYEQYF
TGTGCCAGCAGTGATGGGGACAGGGGTTACGAGCAGTACTTC
>.|.|TRBJ2-7|TRBV28
CASRMDSGVEQYF
TGTGCCAGCAGGATGGACTCCGGGGTCGAGCAGTACTTC
>TRBD1|.|TRBJ2-5|TRBV18
CASSYLGTGPETQYF
TGTGCCAGCTCATACCTAGGGACAGGGCCAGAGACCCAGTACTTC
>.|.|TRBJ1-1|TRBV5-1
CASSQIRGTNEAFF
TGCGCCAGCAGCCAGATACGAGGGACAAATGAAGCTTTCTTT
>TRBD1|.|TRBJ1-5|TRBV15
CATSTTGGFGNQPQHF
TGTGCCACCAGCACGACAGGGGGCTTTGGCAATCAGCCCCAGCATTTT
>.|.|TRBJ1-4|TRBV3-1/TRBV3-2
CASSLKTPSNEKLFF
TGTGCCAGCAGCCTAAAGACACCGTCTAATGAAAAACTGTTTTTT
>TRBD2|.|TRBJ2-1|TRBV7-2
CASSSRSGGADRNEQFF
TGTGCCAGCAGCTCGAGAAGCGGGGGGGCCGACAGAAATGAGCAGTTCTTC
>.|.|TRBJ2-3|TRBV27
CASWGRGSTDTQYF
TGTGCCAGTTGGGGGCGGGGGAGCACAGATACGCAGTATTTT
>TRBD1|.|TRBJ1-6|TRBV19
CASSIRTGGADSPLHF
TGTGCCAGTAGTATAAGGACAGGGGGCGCGGATTCACCCCTCCACTTT
>TRBD1|.|TRBJ2-2|TRBV6-6
CASSPRQGAGGELFF
TGTGCCAGCAGTCCCCGACAGGGGGCGGGCGGGGAGCTGTTTTTT
>.|.|TRBJ1-2|TRBV28
CASRGGYGYTF
TGTGCCAGCAGGGGAGGATATGGCTACACCTTC
>.|.|TRBJ1-5|TRBV5-6
CASSLTGQYQPQHF
TGTGCCAGCAGCTTGACAGGGCAATATCAGCCCCAGCATTTT
>.|.|TRBJ1-5|TRBV7-2
CASSLAGQILNQPQHF
TGTGCCAGCAGCTTAGCCGGACAAATTCTCAATCAGCCCCAGCATTTT
>.|once|TRBJ1-2|TRBV10-3
CAISESGGNYGYTF
TGTGCCATCAGTGAGTCGGGAGGGAACTATGGCTACACCTTC
>TRBD1|.|TRBJ1-2|TRBV12-5
CASGRDRPPDYGYTF
TGTGCTAGTGGCCGGGACAGGCCCCCGGACTATGGCTACACCTTC
>TRBD1|.|TRBJ2-3|TRBV7-9
CASSGQGSTDTQYF
TGTGCCAGCAGCGGACAGGGGTCGACAGATACGCAGTATTTT
>.|.|TRBJ2-3|TRBV5-6
CASTSTDSYTDTQYF
TGTGCCAGCACATCTACCGACAGCTACACAGATACGCAGTATTTT
>TRBD1|.|TRBJ1-2|TRBV6-5
CASRTGGVYLRYTF
TGTGCCAGCAGGACAGGGGGCGTTTATTTGCGCTACACCTTC
>TRBD1|.|TRBJ2-7|TRBV19
CASSVPRDRGLEGYEQYF
TGTGCCAGTAGTGTCCCCCGGGACAGGGGGCTGGAAGGCTACGAGCAGTACTTC
>.|.|TRBJ2-7|TRBV2
CASTLTRTREQYF
TGTGCCAGCACCTTAACTCGGACTCGCGAGCAGTACTTC
>TRBD2|.|TRBJ2-7|TRBV10-3
CAISDGTSGGPRSGEQYF
TGTGCCATCAGTGACGGGACTAGCGGGGGGCCCCGCTCGGGAGAGCAGTACTTC
>.|.|TRBJ2-2|TRBV6-5
CASSSRGGELFF
TGTGCCAGCAGTTCACGAGGCGGGGAGCTGTTTTTT
>.|.|TRBJ1-3|TRBV19
CASRPAANGNTIYF
TGTGCCAGTAGACCCGCCGCTAACGGAAACACCATATATTTT
>.|.|TRBJ1-3|TRBV2
CASSTGRGGNTIYF
TGTGCCAGCAGCACCGGCCGAGGGGGAAACACCATATATTTT
>TRBD2|.|TRBJ2-7|TRBV5-4
CASSNPGLAKYEQYF
TGTGCCAGCAGCAACCCGGGACTAGCGAAGTACGAGCAGTACTTC
>TRBD1|.|TRBJ2-7|TRBV5-1
CASSFGQGASYEQYF
TGCGCCAGCAGCTTTGGACAGGGGGCGTCCTACGAGCAGTACTTC
>.|.|TRBJ2-2|TRBV6-2/TRBV6-3
CASSYLPWAVANTGELFF
TGTGCCAGCAGTTACCTACCCTGGGCCGTCGCGAACACCGGGGAGCTGTTTTTT
>.|.|TRBJ1-1|TRBV5-1
CASSLVGGVNTEAFF
TGCGCCAGCAGCTTGGTGGGAGGGGTGAACACTGAAGCTTTCTTT
>TRBD1|.|TRBJ1-1|TRBV6-6
CATFGQGETEAFF
TGTGCCACTTTCGGACAGGGTGAGACTGAAGCTTTCTTT
>.|.|TRBJ2-7|TRBV5-7
CASTPRLLARDEQYF
TGTGCCAGCACCCCTCGATTGTTGGCGAGGGACGAGCAGTACTTC
>.|.|TRBJ2-7|TRBV5-4
CASSLGSREQYF
TGTGCCAGCAGCTTGGGTTCCCGGGAGCAGTACTTC
>.|.|TRBJ2-7|TRBV11-2
CASSLDLGTYEQYF
TGTGCCAGCAGCTTAGATCTGGGCACCTACGAGCAGTACTTC
>TRBD1|.|TRBJ1-1|TRBV27
CASSIGQGARNTEAFF
TGTGCCAGCAGCATTGGACAGGGGGCGAGGAACACTGAAGCTTTCTTT
>TRBD1|.|TRBJ1-2|TRBV6-4
CASSDSNRGDHYGYTF
TGTGCCAGCAGTGACTCGAACAGGGGCGACCACTATGGCTACACCTTC
>.|once|TRBJ2-2|TRBV7-2
CASSLEYRTNTGELFF
TGTGCCAGCAGCTTAGAGTACAGAACCAACACCGGGGAGCTGTTTTTT
>TRBD1|once|TRBJ1-2|TRBV27
CASSHGTANGYTF
TGTGCCAGCAGTCACGGGACAGCGAATGGCTACACCTTC
>TRBD2|.|TRBJ2-5|TRBV19
CASSRGSGIREETQYF
TGTGCCAGTAGTAGGGGAAGCGGGATTAGAGAAGAGACCCAGTACTTC